Presented here are 29 T cell receptor beta chains from one specimen sequenced in a study of identical twins. TCRdb independently ran MiXCR on the 5' RACE reads; one entry per CDR3 protein. The sample has around 1.7 million distinct CDR3 sequences, less than 40% seen once. Sequenced sample: cord blood. These receptors were taken from a newborn girl in good health.

This chain links TRBV12-3 or TRBV12-4 with TRBJ2-1; 8 bases match TRBD2. This CDR3 has 17 amino acids. Trimming at V came to 6 bases and at J to 2 bases, leaving 12 bases not matched to a gene. Here the CDR3 reads CASSPDRLAPTYNEQFF. The CDR3 region has the DNA TGTGCCAGCAGCCCCGACCGACTAGCGCCGACCTACAATGAGCAGTTCTTC.

The chain is built from TRBV10-3 and TRBJ1-2; D remains ambiguous. Trimming removed 3 bases from V and 0 bases from J, with 11 bases in between. Germline V gives CDR1 ENHRY, CDR2 SYGVKD. The CDR3 runs to 15 residues. CDR3 residues: CAISDMDPANYGYTF. CDR3 DNA sequence: TGTGCCATCAGTGACATGGACCCAGCTAACTATGGCTACACCTTC.

This clonotype appeared a few times. The chain employs TRBV28 and TRBJ1-5, with TRBD1 matching 7 bases. The CDR3 contains 17 residues. CDR1 and CDR2 from the germline V gene are MDHEN and SYDVKM. Unmatched junction bases numbered 13, after V lost 4 bases and J lost 4 bases. In DNA, the CDR3 is TGTGCCAGCAGTTCATTGGGCGGGACAGCCCCTAATCAGCCCCAGCATTTT. Translation: CASSSLGGTAPNQPQHF.

J is TRBJ2-3 and V is TRBV7-2; TRBD2 is a possible D gene (6 bases). The germline V and J ends were trimmed by 5 bases and 3 bases, with 18 bases remaining between them. From germline, CDR1 is SGHTA and CDR2 FQGNSA. The CDR3 extends over 16 amino acids. The chain's CDR3 is CASSKSMGRRTDTQYF. For the CDR3, the DNA is TGTGCCAGCAGCAAGTCCATGGGGAGGCGGACAGATACGCAGTATTTT.

This chain connects TRBV7-2 to TRBJ2-4; D gene uncertain. From germline, CDR1 is SGHTA and CDR2 FQGNSA. V was clipped by 3 bases and J by 4 bases, with 13 bases between them. CDR3 length: 15 amino acids. This CDR3 is CASSFDLWTKNIQYF. As DNA, the CDR3 is TGTGCCAGCAGCTTCGACCTATGGACGAAAAACATTCAGTACTTC.

The chain uses TRBV4-2 and TRBJ1-1, with 11 bases that match TRBD1. The CDR3 is 16 residues long. CDR1 LGHNA and CDR2 YNFKEQ come from the germline V gene. Trimming removed 6 bases from V and 6 bases from J; junction bases left unmatched: 12. Here the CDR3 reads CASRLDVGQGAPEAFF. The CDR3 nucleotides are TGTGCCAGCAGACTCGACGTTGGACAGGGGGCTCCTGAAGCTTTCTTT.

The chain's CDR3 is CASRSQGHTEAFF. Here the CDR3 DNA reads TGTGCCAGCAGGAGCCAGGGGCACACTGAAGCTTTCTTT. The rearrangement uses TRBV2 and TRBJ1-1; TRBD1 might be the D (6 bases). Trimming removed 6 bases from V and 3 bases from J, with 11 bases in between. CDR1 and CDR2 (germline): SNHLY, FYNNEI. CDR3 size: 13 residues.

This clonotype was counted between two and nine times. The V call is TRBV30, the J call TRBJ2-7; D is ambiguous. This CDR3 is 12 amino acids long. V gave up 0 bases and J gave up 6 bases, with 9 bases separating them. The germline V gene encodes CDR1 GTSNPN and CDR2 SVGIG (reference sequence). This CDR3 is CAWSVDGFEQYF. CDR3 in DNA: TGTGCCTGGAGTGTTGATGGATTCGAGCAGTACTTC.

This clonotype was seen a handful of times. The CDR3 is CASTLTGVGVSSYEQYF. In DNA, the CDR3 is TGTGCCAGCACCCTTACAGGGGTAGGGGTTAGCTCCTACGAGCAGTACTTC. V gene TRBV28 combines with J gene TRBJ2-7; 7 positions agree with TRBD1. J lost 0 bases, V lost 7 bases, and 15 bases had no gene match. Germline V gives CDR1 MDHEN, CDR2 SYDVKM. There are 17 residues in the CDR3.

This clonotype has just a few counts. The chain recombines TRBV20-1 with TRBJ2-7; TRBD2 is a possible D gene (6 bases). Germline values: CDR1 DFQATT, CDR2 SNEGSKA (reference sequence). Trimming pared 6 bases from V and 3 bases from J, leaving 15 bases between. The CDR3 length is 13 residues. In DNA form, the CDR3 reads TGCAGTGCAGCCAAGCGGGCCCTCTACGAGCAGTACTTC. This encodes CSAAKRALYEQYF.

V is TRBV21-1 and J is TRBJ2-4; the D call of TRBD1 is as the table states it, not checked on the DNA. TRBV21-1 is a listed pseudogene. The CDR3 consists of 16 residues. The CDR3 DNA is TGTGCCAGCAGCAAAGAAGGAGGGGGAGGCAAAAACATTCAGTACTTC. Translation gives CASSKEGGGGKNIQYF.

In its sample, this clonotype was seen a few times. The chain has TRBV12-3 or TRBV12-4 and TRBJ2-6, with D uncertain. The V and J ends lost 4 bases and 2 bases respectively, with 6 bases between them. The CDR3 runs to 14 residues. CDR3 bases: TGTGCCAGCAGTTCACGGACTGGGGCCAACGTCCTGACTTTC. Protein sequence: CASSSRTGANVLTF.

The gene calls are TRBV4-1 and TRBJ1-4; weak D call: TRBD1 (5 bases). V lost 2 bases to trimming and J lost 4 bases, with 17 bases between them. The CDR3 has 17 amino acids. CDR1 is MGHRA, CDR2 YSYEKL, per germline. The CDR3 spells CASSQLLVGRRNEKLFF. The CDR3 bases are TGCGCCAGCAGCCAACTACTGGTGGGACGGCGTAATGAAAAACTGTTTTTT.

V is TRBV4-1 and J is TRBJ1-4, with D possibly TRBD1 on 5 matching bases. Germline values: CDR1 MGHRA, CDR2 YSYEKL. Trimming took 1 base from V and 5 from J, leaving 11 bases between them. This CDR3 contains 15 residues. CDR3 bases: TGCGCCAGCAGCCAAGCTGGGACCGCAAATGAAAAACTGTTTTTT. Its translation is CASSQAGTANEKLFF.

There are a few counts of this clonotype. The chain links TRBV10-3 to TRBJ2-1, with 8 bases lining up with TRBD2. The germline V gene has CDR1 ENHRY and CDR2 SYGVKD. The CDR3 is made up of 15 amino acids. The J segment lost 4 bases and the V segment lost 11 bases, leaving 13 bases of the junction unmatched. CDR3 sequence reads: CAVQPGGAAYNEQFF. CDR3 sequence (DNA): TGTGCCGTCCAACCGGGGGGGGCGGCGTACAATGAGCAGTTCTTC.

The chain carries TRBV12-3 or TRBV12-4 and TRBJ1-5; D remains unclear. Trimming shortened V by 3 bases and J by 0 bases, and 9 bases separated the two germline ends. This CDR3 comprises 15 residues. The CDR3 DNA follows: TGTGCCAGCAGTTTTCACCGTTATAGCAATCAGCCCCAGCATTTT. It codes for CASSFHRYSNQPQHF.

The V gene is TRBV20-1, the J gene TRBJ1-6, with D perhaps matching TRBD1 (5 bases). There are 12 residues in the CDR3. V was cut by 6 bases and J by 7 bases, with 10 bases left in between. The germline V gene encodes CDR1 DFQATT and CDR2 SNEGSKA (reference sequence). The CDR3 is CSAKDRNSPLHF. CDR3 DNA sequence: TGCAGTGCCAAAGACAGAAATTCACCCCTCCACTTT.

This clonotype was observed a few times. The J gene is TRBJ2-3, the V gene TRBV28; the match to TRBD2 covers 8 bases. The CDR3 is 16 amino acids. Losses at the gene ends were 2 bases for V and 0 bases for J; bases not matched to a gene: 4. Germline V gene sequence: CDR1 MDHEN, CDR2 SYDVKM. DNA of the CDR3: TGTGCCAGCAGTTTACCAGCGGGGGCTAGCACAGATACGCAGTATTTT. It translates to CASSLPAGASTDTQYF. Variable domain in full (rest from reference TRBV28 and TRBJ2-3): DVKVTQSSRYLVKRTGEKVFLECVQDMDHENMFWYRQDPGLGLRLIYFSYDVKMKEKGDIPEGYSVSREKKERFSLILESASTNQTSMYLCASSLPAGASTDTQYFGPGTRLTVL.

This clonotype showed up many times. The chain carries TRBV9 and TRBJ2-1; 8 bases are a match to TRBD2. CDR1 and CDR2 (germline): SGDLS, YYNGEE. The CDR3 totals 15 residues. With 5 bases clipped from V and 0 bases from J, the junction kept 4 bases outside the gene matches. This CDR3 is CASSATSGSYNEQFF. For the CDR3, the DNA is TGTGCCAGCAGTGCCACTAGCGGCTCCTACAATGAGCAGTTCTTC.

A remark on this clonotype: It may be a read error: a sequence one base away is much more abundant. This sequence joins TRBV4-2 and TRBJ2-5, with 7 bases lining up with TRBD2. The CDR3 contains 15 residues. Germline lookup yields CDR1 LGHNA and CDR2 YNFKEQ. After removal of 4 bases from V and 11 bases from J, the junction contained 16 bases not matched to a gene. CDR3 in amino acids: CASSRDRTSGDEQYF. CDR3 nucleotide sequence: TGTGCCAGCAGCCGAGATCGGACTAGTGGCGATGAGCAGTACTTC.

The chain recombines TRBV2 with TRBJ2-1, with D possibly being TRBD1 (6 bases). The CDR3 totals 13 residues. Germline V lookup: CDR1 SNHLY, CDR2 FYNNEI. V was clipped by 4 bases and J by 8 bases, with 12 bases between them. CDR3 in amino acids: CASSGDKGHEQFF. CDR3 nucleotide sequence: TGTGCCAGCAGTGGGGACAAGGGTCATGAGCAGTTCTTC. The variable domain in full, with the rest retrieved from reference TRBV2 and TRBJ2-1, is EPEVTQTPSHQVTQMGQEVILRCVPISNHLYFYWYRQILGQKVEFLVSFYNNEISEKSEIFDDQFSVERPDGSNFTLKIRSTKLEDSAMYFCASSGDKGHEQFFGPGTRLTVL.

This clonotype was seen a few times. V is TRBV6-1 and J is TRBJ2-7, with D unresolved. The CDR3 loop spans 13 amino acids. The V end lost 2 bases, the J end lost 4 bases, and 9 bases lay between the germline ends. The germline V gene encodes CDR1 MNHNS and CDR2 SASEGT. CDR3 in amino acids: CASSESGKYEQYF. The CDR3 DNA follows: TGTGCCAGCAGTGAATCCGGAAAATACGAGCAGTACTTC.

The V and J genes are TRBV10-3 and TRBJ2-7, with no clear D. Trimming took off 2 bases at V and 5 bases at J, with 13 bases between the two ends. The CDR3 has 14 residues. Germline V gene data show CDR1 as ENHRY and CDR2 as SYGVKD. In nucleotides, the CDR3 is TGTGCCATCAGTGAGGGTGCCTACGACCACGAGCAGTACTTC. This codes for CAISEGAYDHEQYF.

This clonotype was detected only once. V usage is TRBV25-1 and J usage is TRBJ2-1, with 8 bases identical to TRBD2. Germline loops: CDR1 MGHDK, CDR2 SYGVNS. Trimming took 5 bases from V and 9 from J; bases not matched to a gene: 9. The CDR3 is made up of 14 amino acids. The CDR3 protein is CASSQSGRGCEQFF. Written as DNA, the CDR3 is TGTGCCAGCAGTCAGAGCGGGAGAGGTTGTGAGCAGTTCTTC.

This clonotype was counted only a few times. The V and J genes are TRBV20-1 and TRBJ2-7; TRBD2 matches 7 bases. Germline CDR1 is DFQATT and CDR2 is SNEGSKA (reference sequence). The V gene end was trimmed by 5 bases and the J gene end by 2 bases; junction bases not matched to a gene: 9. The CDR3 is 14 amino acids. DNA of the CDR3: TGCAGTGCTCCCCCCGGGCTAGCGGCCTACGAGCAGTACTTC. Its protein product is CSAPPGLAAYEQYF.

At least ten counts were recorded for this clonotype. This rearrangement joins TRBV5-1 to TRBJ2-3; 7 bases map to TRBD1. The junction had 14 bases not matched to a gene; V was cut back by 4 bases and J by 6 bases. CDR1 is SGHRS and CDR2 is YFSETQ in the germline V gene. CDR3 length: 16 residues. The CDR3, as DNA: TGCGCCAGCAGCCCCACGACAGGGCCCTCTGTGGATACGCAGTATTTT. Amino acid sequence: CASSPTTGPSVDTQYF.

V and J are TRBV28 and TRBJ1-4, with D hard to call. The CDR3 runs 14 residues. The germline CDR1 and CDR2 sequences are MDHEN and SYDVKM. V gave up 3 bases and J gave up 8 bases, with 13 bases separating them. CDR3 in amino acids: CASSFFAGGEKLFF. CDR3 DNA sequence: TGTGCCAGCAGTTTTTTCGCAGGCGGGGAAAAACTGTTTTTT. Variable domain in full (rest from reference TRBV28 and TRBJ1-4): DVKVTQSSRYLVKRTGEKVFLECVQDMDHENMFWYRQDPGLGLRLIYFSYDVKMKEKGDIPEGYSVSREKKERFSLILESASTNQTSMYLCASSFFAGGEKLFFGSGTQLSVL.

As regards this clonotype: A junction boundary mismatches the germline segment, possibly from a read error. V usage is TRBV10-3 and J usage is TRBJ1-4; D is unresolved. The germline CDR1 and CDR2 sequences are ENHRY and SYGVKD. The CDR3 consists of 15 residues. The CDR3 DNA reads as TGTGCCAACCATTTCCCGTTAGCAACTAATGAAAGACTGTTTTTT. It encodes CANHFPLATNERLFF.

The chain employs TRBV2 and TRBJ2-1, with TRBD1 matching over 8 bases. Germline CDR1 is SNHLY and CDR2 is FYNNEI. Trimming removed 5 bases from V and 6 bases from J; junction bases left unmatched: 3. CDR3 length equals 13 residues. CDR3 nucleotide sequence: TGTGCCAGCAGTAGACAGGGGCCCAATGAGCAGTTCTTC. Its protein is CASSRQGPNEQFF.